This TCR beta chain was sequenced in a study of T cell responses to AZD1222 COVID-19 vaccine. Regarding the study as a whole: Repertoires were collected only later (after the peak T cell response had occurred).

Regarding this clone: Its cognate antigen is unknown.

V gave up 0 bases and J gave up 3 bases; unmatched junction bases: 11. The CDR3 has 18 amino acids. CDR1 and CDR2 from the germline V gene are LGHDT and YNNKEL (reference sequence). The data were produced by immunoSEQ multiplex PCR, yet TCRdb's version contains in-frame clones alone and is incomplete. The table has some 180,000 clones, 85% to 95% seen once; the top ten hold around 0.96%. Sequences were derived from peripheral blood, sampled 28 days after the second dose of the MenACWY control vaccine. The source of this sequence is an adult who received the MenACWY meningococcal vaccine as a control. V gene TRBV3-1 (or the pseudogene TRBV3-2) combines with J gene TRBJ1-2, with 9 bases fitting TRBD1. The CDR3 is CASSQEAYRGRLDYGYTF. The CDR3 region has the DNA TGTGCCAGCAGCCAAGAGGCCTACAGGGGGCGCCTCGACTATGGCTACACCTTC.